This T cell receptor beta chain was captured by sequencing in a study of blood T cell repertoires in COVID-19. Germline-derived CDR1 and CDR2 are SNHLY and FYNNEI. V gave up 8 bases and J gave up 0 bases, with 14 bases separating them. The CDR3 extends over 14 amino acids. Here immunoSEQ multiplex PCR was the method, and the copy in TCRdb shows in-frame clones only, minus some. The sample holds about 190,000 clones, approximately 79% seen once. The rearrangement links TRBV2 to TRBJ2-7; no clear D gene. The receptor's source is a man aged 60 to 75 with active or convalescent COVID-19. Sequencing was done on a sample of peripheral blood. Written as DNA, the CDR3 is TGTGCCAGCGTCCCCGGGTCACCCTCCTACGAGCAGTACTTC. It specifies CASVPGSPSYEQYF.